The rows below give T cell receptor beta chains drawn from one sample of a study of T cells in Graves' hyperthyroidism and ophthalmopathy. TCRdb reanalysed the multiplex PCR reads using MiXCR and keeps one entry per CDR3 protein. The sample contains around 380,000 distinct CDR3 sequences, roughly 13% of which appear only once. Sequencing was carried out using blood. The receptors come from a man aged 30 to 39 with Graves' hyperthyroidism that later progressed to Graves' ophthalmopathy. The CDR3 runs from the conserved cysteine through the conserved F or W. Fields, in order: clone size, D gene, V gene, J gene, CDR3 DNA, CDR3 protein. A D gene is named only where the DNA matches it firmly. The listing skips clone size in some rows; elsewhere it reads once, few, many or a size class.

>-|TRBD2|TRBV20-1|TRBJ2-1
TGCAGTGCTAGTGGGGGGACTAGCGGGGGGGTCTACAATGAGCAGTTCTTC
CSASGGTSGGVYNEQFF
>many|TRBD2|TRBV2|TRBJ2-5
TGTGCCAGCATTCCGACTAGCGGGGCCGAGACCCAGTACTTC
CASIPTSGAETQYF
>-|-|TRBV12-3/TRBV12-4|TRBJ2-1
TGTGCCAGCAAAACACAATACAATGAGCAGTTCTTC
CASKTQYNEQFF
>-|TRBD2|TRBV20-1|TRBJ2-3
TGCAGTGCTAGCCCCCCTCTAGCGGGAGCTGGGGGGTTGGATACGCAGTATTTT
CSASPPLAGAGGLDTQYF
>many|TRBD2|TRBV12-3/TRBV12-4|TRBJ2-3
TGTGCCAGCAGTGGCTGGGGTAGCGGGGCCACAGATACGCAGTATTTT
CASSGWGSGATDTQYF
>many|-|TRBV10-1|TRBJ2-1
TGCGCCAGCAGTGAGTCTAAAGCGGGCACCTACAATGAGCAGTTCTTC
CASSESKAGTYNEQFF
>-|-|TRBV6-5|TRBJ1-2
TGTGCCAGCAGTTACCGGGGCGGAGGCTATGGCTACACCTTC
CASSYRGGGYGYTF
>once|-|TRBV4-2|TRBJ1-2
TGTGCCAGCAGCCAAGCGCTAAAGGAGGGCTATGGCTACACCTTC
CASSQALKEGYGYTF
>-|TRBD1|TRBV3-1|TRBJ2-2
TGTGCCAGCAGCCAAGTAGGGGGCCTAAACACCGGGGAGCTGTTTTTT
CASSQVGGLNTGELFF
>many|-|TRBV2|TRBJ1-5
TGTGCCAGCAGAGAAGGGACATCTGGCAATCAGCCCCAGCATTTT
CASREGTSGNQPQHF
>-|-|TRBV2|TRBJ1-6
TGTGCCAGCAGTGTGAGACAGGCCGCCTATAATTCACCCCTCCACTTT
CASSVRQAAYNSPLHF
>-|TRBD1|TRBV5-5|TRBJ2-7
TGTGCCAGCAGCTTCCGGATCTCCGGACAGGGGATGGAAGGGCAGTACTTC
CASSFRISGQGMEGQYF
>many|TRBD2|TRBV10-2|TRBJ2-1
TGCGCCAGCGGCCTAGCGGGGGGGGAGAATGAGCAGTTCTTC
CASGLAGGENEQFF
>many|TRBD1|TRBV12-5|TRBJ1-1
TGTGCTAGTGGTTTGGTAGGTTCAGGACAGGGCGCAGTTTCTCTATGGAACACTGAAGCTTTCTTT
CASGLVGSGQGAVSLWNTEAFF
>many|-|TRBV28|TRBJ2-1
TGTGCCAGCAGTTTATGGCGGGAGCAGTTCTTC
CASSLWREQFF
>many|TRBD2|TRBV11-1|TRBJ2-7
TGTGCCAGCAGCTCACATAGCGGGGTCTACGAGCAGTACTTC
CASSSHSGVYEQYF
>few|-|TRBV20-1|TRBJ1-4
TGCAGTGCTAGATTTGAAGTAGATGAAAAACTGTTTTTT
CSARFEVDEKLFF
>many|TRBD1|TRBV11-2|TRBJ2-7
TGTGCCAGCAGCTTAGGGACAGGGAACTACGAGCAGTACTTC
CASSLGTGNYEQYF
>-|TRBD1|TRBV29-1|TRBJ1-1
TGCAGCGTTGAAGGTTACAGGGGGCTAAACACTGAAGCTTTCTTT
CSVEGYRGLNTEAFF
>many|-|TRBV7-9|TRBJ2-3
TGTGCCAGCAGCTCGACAGCGAGTCCCAGCACAGATACGCAGTATTTT
CASSSTASPSTDTQYF
>many|-|TRBV18|TRBJ1-1
TGTGCCAGCTCACAAGGACAGTCCACTGAAGCTTTCTTT
CASSQGQSTEAFF
>many|-|TRBV13|TRBJ1-5
TGTGCCAGCAGCACGGGACTGCTTCAGCCCCAGCATTTT
CASSTGLLQPQHF
>-|-|TRBV30|TRBJ2-3
TGTGCCTGGAGTGTGAGCAGGGGAGCAACGCAGTATTTT
CAWSVSRGATQYF
>few|-|TRBV12-3/TRBV12-4|TRBJ1-4
TGTGCCAGCAGTTTTTTGAAGGAAAAACTGTTTTTT
CASSFLKEKLFF
>-|-|TRBV13|TRBJ1-2
TGTGCCAGCAGTTTCGGACACGTTCCTTCTAACTATGGCTACACCTTC
CASSFGHVPSNYGYTF
>-|TRBD1|TRBV20-1|TRBJ1-3
TGCAGTGCTTCAGGGGGCTCTGGAAACACCATATATTTT
CSASGGSGNTIYF
>-|-|TRBV9|TRBJ2-5
TGTGCCGGCAGCGTAGCAGGGGAGACCCAGTACTTC
CAGSVAGETQYF
>-|-|TRBV10-3|TRBJ2-1
TGTGCCATCAGTCCCGAAGCCTGCAATGAGCAGTTCTTC
CAISPEACNEQFF
>many|-|TRBV10-3|TRBJ1-1
TGTGCCATCAGTGGAGGTTCGGACCGGAACACTGAAGCTTTCTTT
CAISGGSDRNTEAFF
>-|-|TRBV5-1|TRBJ1-4
TGCGCCAGCGGTTCCGGGAGCAGGGACGAAAAACTGTTTTTT
CASGSGSRDEKLFF
>many|-|TRBV28|TRBJ1-4
TGTGCCAGCAGTTTACGTTGGGGGGAACTGTTTTTT
CASSLRWGELFF
>many|-|TRBV3-1|TRBJ1-1
TGTGCCAGCAGCCCCGGACAGAGGGGGGCTTTCTTT
CASSPGQRGAFF
>once|-|TRBV2|TRBJ2-3
TGTGCCAGCCTCCCCTGGGCAGATACGCAGTATTTT
CASLPWADTQYF
>many|TRBD1|TRBV7-9|TRBJ2-5
TGTGCCAGCAGCTCCAGCCAGGGGGCGGAAGAGACCCAGTACTTC
CASSSSQGAEETQYF
>-|-|TRBV5-6|TRBJ1-4
TGTGCCAGCATATTCGGACTCGGGAAACTGTTTTTT
CASIFGLGKLFF
>many|-|TRBV5-1|TRBJ2-7
TGCGCCAGCAGCCCGAGACTGGAAAGAAACGAGCAGTACTTC
CASSPRLERNEQYF
>many|TRBD2|TRBV9|TRBJ2-3
TGTGCCAGCAGCGTAGCTACGGGGGGGGATACGCAGTATTTT
CASSVATGGDTQYF
>many|-|TRBV9|TRBJ1-2
TGTGCCAGCAGCGCAATGCCGGGACTGACCCGTAATGGCTACACCTTC
CASSAMPGLTRNGYTF
>many|TRBD2|TRBV7-9|TRBJ2-3
TGTGCCAGCAGTTGGCAATGGAATAGCGGGACGGGGGATACGCAGTATTTT
CASSWQWNSGTGDTQYF
>many|-|TRBV5-1|TRBJ2-3
TGCGCCAGCAGCTTGTCAACGCGCACAGATACGCAGTATTTT
CASSLSTRTDTQYF